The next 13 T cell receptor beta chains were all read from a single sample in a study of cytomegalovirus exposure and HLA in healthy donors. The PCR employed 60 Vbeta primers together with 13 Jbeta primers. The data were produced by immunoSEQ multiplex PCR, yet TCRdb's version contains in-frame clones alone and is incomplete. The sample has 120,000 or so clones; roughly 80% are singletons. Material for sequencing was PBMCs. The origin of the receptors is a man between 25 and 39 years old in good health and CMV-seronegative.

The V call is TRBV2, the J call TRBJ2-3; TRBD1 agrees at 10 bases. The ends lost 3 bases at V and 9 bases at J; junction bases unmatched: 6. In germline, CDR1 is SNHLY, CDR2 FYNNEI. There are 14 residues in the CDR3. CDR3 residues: CASSERQGAHTQYF. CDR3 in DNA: TGTGCCAGCAGTGAGAGACAGGGGGCGCACACGCAGTATTTT.

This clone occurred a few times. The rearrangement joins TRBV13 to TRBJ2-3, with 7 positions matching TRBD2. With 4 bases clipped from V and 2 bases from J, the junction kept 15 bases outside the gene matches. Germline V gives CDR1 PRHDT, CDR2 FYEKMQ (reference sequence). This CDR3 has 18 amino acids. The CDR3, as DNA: TGTGCCAGCAGCTCTGAGAGGAGTTGGGGGGGGACCACAGATACGCAGTATTTT. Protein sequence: CASSSERSWGGTTDTQYF.

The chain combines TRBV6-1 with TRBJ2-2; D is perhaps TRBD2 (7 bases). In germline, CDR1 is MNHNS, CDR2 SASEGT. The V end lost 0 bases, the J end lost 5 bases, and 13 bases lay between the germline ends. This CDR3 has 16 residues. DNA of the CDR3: TGTGCCAGCAGTGAAGCGGGGGGGCTGGGGACCGGGGAGCTGTTTTTT. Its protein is CASSEAGGLGTGELFF.

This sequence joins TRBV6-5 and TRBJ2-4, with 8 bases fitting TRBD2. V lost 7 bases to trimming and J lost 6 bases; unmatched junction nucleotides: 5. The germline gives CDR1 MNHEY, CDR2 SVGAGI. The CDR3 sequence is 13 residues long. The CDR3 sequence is CASNSGGGNIQYF. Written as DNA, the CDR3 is TGTGCCAGCAATTCGGGGGGGGGAAACATTCAGTACTTC.

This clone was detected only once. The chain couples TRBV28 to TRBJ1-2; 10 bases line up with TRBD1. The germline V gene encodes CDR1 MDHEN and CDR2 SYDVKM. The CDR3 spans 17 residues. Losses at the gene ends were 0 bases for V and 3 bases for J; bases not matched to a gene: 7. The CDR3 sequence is CASSLWGQGFTDYGYTF. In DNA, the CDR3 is TGTGCCAGCAGTTTATGGGGACAGGGGTTCACGGACTATGGCTACACCTTC.

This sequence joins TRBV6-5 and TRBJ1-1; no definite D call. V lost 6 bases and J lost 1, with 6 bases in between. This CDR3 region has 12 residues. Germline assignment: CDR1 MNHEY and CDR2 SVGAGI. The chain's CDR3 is CASRPGNTEAFF. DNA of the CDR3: TGTGCCAGCAGGCCCGGGAACACTGAAGCTTTCTTT.

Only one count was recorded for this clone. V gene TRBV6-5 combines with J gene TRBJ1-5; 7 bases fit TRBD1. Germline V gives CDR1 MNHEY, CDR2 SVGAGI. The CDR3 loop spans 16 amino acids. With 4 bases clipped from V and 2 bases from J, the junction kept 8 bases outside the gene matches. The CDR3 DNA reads TGTGCCAGCAGTTTACAGGGGCCCCGGGGCAATCAGCCCCAGCATTTT. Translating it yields CASSLQGPRGNQPQHF.

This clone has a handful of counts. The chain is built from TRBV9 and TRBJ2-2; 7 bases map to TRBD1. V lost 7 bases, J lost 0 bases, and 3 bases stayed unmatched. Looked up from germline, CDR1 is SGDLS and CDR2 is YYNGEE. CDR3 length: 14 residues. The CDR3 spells CASLGTANTGELFF. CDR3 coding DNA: TGTGCCAGCCTAGGGACAGCGAACACCGGGGAGCTGTTTTTT.

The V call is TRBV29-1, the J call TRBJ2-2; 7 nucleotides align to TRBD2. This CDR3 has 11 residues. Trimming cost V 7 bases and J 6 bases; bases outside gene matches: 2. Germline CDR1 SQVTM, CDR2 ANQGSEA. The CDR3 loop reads CSAGRAGELFF. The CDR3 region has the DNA TGCAGCGCGGGGAGGGCCGGGGAGCTGTTTTTT.

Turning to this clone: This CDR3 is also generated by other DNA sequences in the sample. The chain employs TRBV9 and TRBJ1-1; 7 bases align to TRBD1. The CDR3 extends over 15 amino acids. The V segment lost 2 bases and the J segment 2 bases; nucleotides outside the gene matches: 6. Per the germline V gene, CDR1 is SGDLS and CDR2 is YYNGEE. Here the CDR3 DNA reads TGTGCCAGCAGCGTTTCCGGGACAGTCAACACTGAAGCTTTCTTT. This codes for CASSVSGTVNTEAFF.

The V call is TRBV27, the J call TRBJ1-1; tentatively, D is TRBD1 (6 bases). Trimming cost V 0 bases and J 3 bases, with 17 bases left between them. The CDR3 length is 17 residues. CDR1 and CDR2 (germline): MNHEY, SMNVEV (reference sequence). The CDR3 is CASSLSLRGAADTEAFF. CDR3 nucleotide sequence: TGTGCCAGCAGTTTATCGTTGCGGGGGGCGGCGGACACTGAAGCTTTCTTT.

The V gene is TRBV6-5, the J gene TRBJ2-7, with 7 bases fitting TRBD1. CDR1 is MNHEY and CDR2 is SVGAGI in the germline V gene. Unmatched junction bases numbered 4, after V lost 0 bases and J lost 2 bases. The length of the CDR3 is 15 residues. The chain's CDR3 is CASSYSETGTYEQYF. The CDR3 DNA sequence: TGTGCCAGCAGTTACTCAGAGACAGGGACCTACGAGCAGTACTTC.

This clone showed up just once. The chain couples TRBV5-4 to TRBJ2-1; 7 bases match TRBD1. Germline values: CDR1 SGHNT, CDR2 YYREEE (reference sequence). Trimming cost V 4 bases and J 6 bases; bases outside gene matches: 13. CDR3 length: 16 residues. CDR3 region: CASSDKPGQSINEQFF. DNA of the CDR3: TGTGCCAGCAGCGATAAACCGGGACAGAGTATCAATGAGCAGTTCTTC.